A single T cell receptor (beta chain) is shown here with its context. This entry comes from a study of blood T cell repertoires in COVID-19. Study information: The United States, Italy and Spain were the sources of the acute and convalescent COVID-19 samples. Sources were T cells, B-cell-depleted T cells, or PBMCs; the material itself was cDNA or gDNA.

Original data processing: Researchers report that nucleated cell counts were estimated from reference gene primer amplification. Repertoires were generated with immunoSEQ multiplex PCR, while TCRdb's copy carries only in-frame clones and drops some. V and J calls and clone size are as listed in that table; D and trimming were resolved from the DNA. The data show over 100,000 clones, 75% to 95% seen once. Sequencing was done on a sample of peripheral blood. The receptor's source is a young man with acute or convalescent COVID-19.

For the CDR3, the DNA is TGTGCCAGCAGCGCAAGGGACAGGGAGGCCCAGTACTTC. It encodes CASSARDREAQYF. The chain combines TRBV13 with TRBJ2-5, with 9 bases matching TRBD1. CDR3 size: 13 residues. The V segment lost 5 bases and the J segment 9 bases; nucleotides outside the gene matches: 7. Germline CDR1 reads PRHDT; CDR2 reads FYEKMQ (reference sequence).